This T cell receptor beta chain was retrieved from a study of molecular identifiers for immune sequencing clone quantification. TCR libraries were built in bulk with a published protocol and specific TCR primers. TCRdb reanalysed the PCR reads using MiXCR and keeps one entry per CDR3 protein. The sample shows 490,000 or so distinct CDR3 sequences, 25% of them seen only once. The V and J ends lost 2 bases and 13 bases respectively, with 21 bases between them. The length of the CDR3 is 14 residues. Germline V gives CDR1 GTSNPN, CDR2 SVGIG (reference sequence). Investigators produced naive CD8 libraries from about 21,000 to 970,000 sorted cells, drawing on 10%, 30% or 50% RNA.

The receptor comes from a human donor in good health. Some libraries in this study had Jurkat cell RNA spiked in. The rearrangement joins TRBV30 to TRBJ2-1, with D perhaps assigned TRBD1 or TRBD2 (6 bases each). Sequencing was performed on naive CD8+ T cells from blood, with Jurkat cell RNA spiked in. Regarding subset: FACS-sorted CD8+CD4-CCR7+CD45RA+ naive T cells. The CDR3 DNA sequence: TGTGCCTGGAGTCTCCGGAGGGCTCTACAGGGACAGTTCTTC. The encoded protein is CAWSLRRALQGQFF.